This T cell receptor beta chain is from a study of shared clonotypes between healthy human individuals. About the research overall: Serving as donors were a couple of women and a few men, whose ages spanned 18 to 49.

Study observations and caveats: Naive CD4 clonotypes were shared across a few donors at 4% to 5%. Larger estimated richness was generally recorded for naive subsets relative to memory subsets.

Deletions cut 0 bases from V and 1 base from J, with 10 bases between. The V gene's germline CDR1 is SGHRS and CDR2 YFSETQ. The CDR3 consists of 15 residues. It was into CD45RA+ naive and CD45RA-negative memory subsets that the CD4+ cells were split. Regarding this clone: Antigen unknown.

Repertoires were generated with immunoSEQ multiplex PCR, while TCRdb's copy carries only in-frame clones and drops some. The repertoire consists of 2,500,000 or so clones, with 90% to 95% occurring once and the leading ten covering around 0.14%. Sequencing input: naive CD4+ T cells sorted from blood. Subset reported: CD45RA+ positively selected. The chain combines TRBV5-1 with TRBJ2-5, with TRBD1 as a possible D gene (6 bases). This clonotype was obtained from a young man in good health. CDR3 in amino acids: CASSLGQATQETQYF. CDR3 DNA sequence: TGCGCCAGCAGCTTGGGACAGGCGACCCAAGAGACCCAGTACTTC.